This T cell receptor (beta chain) was retrieved from a study of shared clonotypes between healthy human individuals. Deep-level assay runs were performed. Every subset's genomic DNA went evenly onto several immunoSEQ plates. TCRdb's copy holds only in-frame clones and misses some; the assay was immunoSEQ multiplex PCR. This sample has millions of clones, with approximately 92% found just once. CDR3 length: 12 residues. Trimming cost V 4 bases and J 10 bases, with 13 bases left between them. Looked up from germline, CDR1 is MGHDK and CDR2 is SYGVNS. With regard to this clone: The antigen is not known.

Study-wide results and caveats: Several donors shared 4.5% to 6.5% of their naive CD4 clonotypes.

Source material: naive CD4+ T cells sorted from blood. Specified subset: CD45RA+ positively selected. The chain is built from TRBV25-1 and TRBJ1-2, with D possibly TRBD1 on 6 matching bases. The clonotype comes from a young man in good health. The CDR3 region has the DNA TGTGCCAGCAGTGTGCTCACAGGGCCCTACACCTTC. It yields the protein CASSVLTGPYTF.